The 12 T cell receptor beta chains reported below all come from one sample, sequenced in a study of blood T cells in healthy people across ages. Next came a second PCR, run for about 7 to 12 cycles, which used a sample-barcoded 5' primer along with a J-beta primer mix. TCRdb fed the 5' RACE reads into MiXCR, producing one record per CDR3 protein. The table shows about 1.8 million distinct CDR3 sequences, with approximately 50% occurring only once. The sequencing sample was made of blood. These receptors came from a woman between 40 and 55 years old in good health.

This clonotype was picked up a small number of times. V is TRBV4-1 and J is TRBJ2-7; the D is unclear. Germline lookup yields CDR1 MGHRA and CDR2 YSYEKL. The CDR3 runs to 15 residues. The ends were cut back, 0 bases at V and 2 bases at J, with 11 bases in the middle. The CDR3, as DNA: TGCGCCAGCAGCCAAGATTTAACAGCAGCCTACGAGCAGTACTTC. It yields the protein CASSQDLTAAYEQYF.

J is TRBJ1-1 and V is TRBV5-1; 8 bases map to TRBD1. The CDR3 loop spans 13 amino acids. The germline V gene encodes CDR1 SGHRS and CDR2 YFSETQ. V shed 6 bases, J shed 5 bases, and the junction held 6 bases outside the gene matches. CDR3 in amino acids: CASTSRGLTEAFF. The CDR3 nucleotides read TGCGCCAGCACTTCCAGGGGGCTGACTGAAGCTTTCTTT.

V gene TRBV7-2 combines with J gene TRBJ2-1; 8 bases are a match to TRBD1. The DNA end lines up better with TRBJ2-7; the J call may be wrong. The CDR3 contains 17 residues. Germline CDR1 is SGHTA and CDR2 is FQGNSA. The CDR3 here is CASSLADRGPSYNEQYF. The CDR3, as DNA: TGTGCCAGCAGCTTAGCTGACAGGGGTCCCTCCTACAATGAGCAGTACTTC.

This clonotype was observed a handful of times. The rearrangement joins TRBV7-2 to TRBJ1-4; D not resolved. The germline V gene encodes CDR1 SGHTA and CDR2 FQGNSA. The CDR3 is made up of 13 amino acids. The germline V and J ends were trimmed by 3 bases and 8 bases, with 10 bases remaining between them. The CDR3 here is CASSFRRFEKLFF. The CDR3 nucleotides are TGTGCCAGCAGCTTCCGTCGGTTCGAAAAACTGTTTTTT.

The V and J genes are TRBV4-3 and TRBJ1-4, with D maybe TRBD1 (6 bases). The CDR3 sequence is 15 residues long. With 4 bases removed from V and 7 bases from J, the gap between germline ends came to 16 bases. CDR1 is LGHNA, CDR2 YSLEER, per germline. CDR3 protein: CASSLRTALAEKLFF. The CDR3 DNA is TGCGCCAGCAGCCTTAGGACAGCTCTAGCTGAAAAACTGTTTTTT.

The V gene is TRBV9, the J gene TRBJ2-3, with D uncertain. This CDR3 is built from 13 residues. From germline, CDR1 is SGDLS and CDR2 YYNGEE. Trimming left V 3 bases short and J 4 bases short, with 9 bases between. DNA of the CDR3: TGTGCCAGCAGCGCCCCACCGGCAGATACGCAGTATTTT. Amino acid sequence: CASSAPPADTQYF.

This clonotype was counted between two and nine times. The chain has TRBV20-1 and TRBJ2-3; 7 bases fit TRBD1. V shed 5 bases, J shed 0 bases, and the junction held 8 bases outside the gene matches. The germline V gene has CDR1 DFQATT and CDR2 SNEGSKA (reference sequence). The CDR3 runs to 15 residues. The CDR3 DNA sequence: TGCAGTGCTCCTCTAGGGACAGATAGCACAGATACGCAGTATTTT. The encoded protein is CSAPLGTDSTDTQYF.

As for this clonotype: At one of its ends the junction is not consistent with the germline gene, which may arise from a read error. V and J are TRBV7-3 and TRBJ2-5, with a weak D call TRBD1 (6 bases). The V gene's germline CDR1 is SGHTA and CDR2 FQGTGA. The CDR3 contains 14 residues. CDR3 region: CACSPGQIQETQYF. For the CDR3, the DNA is TGTGCCTGCAGCCCCGGACAGATACAAGAGACCCAGTACTTC.

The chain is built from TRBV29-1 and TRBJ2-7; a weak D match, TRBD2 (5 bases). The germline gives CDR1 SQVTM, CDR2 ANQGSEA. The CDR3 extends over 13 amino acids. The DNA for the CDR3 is TGCACCGTCCGGGAACACGACTCCTACGAGCAGTACTTC. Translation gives CTVREHDSYEQYF.

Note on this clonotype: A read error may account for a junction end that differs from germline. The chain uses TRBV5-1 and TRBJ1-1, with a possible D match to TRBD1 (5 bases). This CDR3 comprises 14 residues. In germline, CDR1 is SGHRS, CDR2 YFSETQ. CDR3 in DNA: TGCGCCAGCAGCTTGGAAGGGGAGTGGACTGAAGTTTTCTTT. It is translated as CASSLEGEWTEVFF.

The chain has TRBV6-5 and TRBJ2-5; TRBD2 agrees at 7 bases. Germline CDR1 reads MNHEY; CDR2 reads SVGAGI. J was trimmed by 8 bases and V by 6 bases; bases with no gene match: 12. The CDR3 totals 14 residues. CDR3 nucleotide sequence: TGTGCCAGCAGGTTGGACGGGGAGGGAGAAACCCAGTACTTC. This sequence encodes CASRLDGEGETQYF.

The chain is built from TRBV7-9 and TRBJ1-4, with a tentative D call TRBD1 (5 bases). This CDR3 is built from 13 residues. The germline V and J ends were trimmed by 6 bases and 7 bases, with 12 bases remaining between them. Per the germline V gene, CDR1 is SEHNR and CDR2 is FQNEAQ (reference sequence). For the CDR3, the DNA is TGTGCCAGCAGGTCGGCAGGGATTGAAAAACTGTTTTTT. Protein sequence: CASRSAGIEKLFF.